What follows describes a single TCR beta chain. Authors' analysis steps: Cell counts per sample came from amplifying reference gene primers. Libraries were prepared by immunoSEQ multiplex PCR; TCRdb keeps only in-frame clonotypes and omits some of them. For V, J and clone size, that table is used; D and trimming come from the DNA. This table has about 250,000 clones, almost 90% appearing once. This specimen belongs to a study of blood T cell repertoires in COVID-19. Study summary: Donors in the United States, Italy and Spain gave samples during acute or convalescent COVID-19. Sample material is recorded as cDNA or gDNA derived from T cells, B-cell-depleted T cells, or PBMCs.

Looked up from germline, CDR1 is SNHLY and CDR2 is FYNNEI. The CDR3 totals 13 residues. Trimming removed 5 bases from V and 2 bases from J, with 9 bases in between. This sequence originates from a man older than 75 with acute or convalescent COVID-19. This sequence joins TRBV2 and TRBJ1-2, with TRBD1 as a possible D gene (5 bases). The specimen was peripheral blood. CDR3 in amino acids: CASSRGLNYGYTF. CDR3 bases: TGTGCCAGCAGTAGGGGCCTAAACTATGGCTACACCTTC. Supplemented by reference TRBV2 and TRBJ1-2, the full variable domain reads EPEVTQTPSHQVTQMGQEVILRCVPISNHLYFYWYRQILGQKVEFLVSFYNNEISEKSEIFDDQFSVERPDGSNFTLKIRSTKLEDSAMYFCASSRGLNYGYTFGSGTRLTVV.